The entry that follows covers one T cell receptor (beta chain) sequence. Its target is not known. This CDR3 is built from 14 residues. Looked up from germline, CDR1 is SGDLS and CDR2 is YYNGEE. V gave up 0 bases and J gave up 2 bases, with 5 bases separating them. In the PCR, 60 Vbeta and 13 Jbeta primers were used. How the authors handled the data: Approximately 11 million of tens of millions of unique TCR beta chains were shared, per a later count. Repertoires were generated with immunoSEQ multiplex PCR, while TCRdb's copy carries only in-frame clones and drops some. V and J calls and clone size follow that table, whereas D and trimming were derived from the DNA. The sample holds some 200,000 clones, roughly 80% seen once. These data belong to a study of cytomegalovirus exposure and HLA in healthy donors. Broader study findings: In a later analysis, specific HLA alleles were associated with about 18,000 TCR beta sequences at a 0.05 false discovery rate. CMV antigen specificity of three CMV-associated chains was confirmed in vitro. The study flagged 150 to 200 TCR beta chains as cytomegalovirus-associated.

The receptor comes from a woman aged 18-29 years in good health and CMV-seronegative. Material: PBMCs. This sequence joins TRBV9 and TRBJ1-4; no clear D gene. CDR3 sequence: CASSVAGTNEKLFF. Written as DNA, the CDR3 is TGTGCCAGCAGCGTAGCAGGCACTAATGAAAAACTGTTTTTT.